These T cell receptor beta chains were read from a single sample in a study of T cells after yellow fever vaccination. TCRdb called the 5' RACE reads again in MiXCR, with one record for every CDR3 protein. Of 500,000 to 700,000 distinct CDR3 sequences listed, about 19% are singletons. The input for sequencing was PBMCs, taken 15 days after the yellow fever booster vaccination. The origin of the receptors is a man aged 25 to 45 who received the YFV17D yellow fever vaccine. The conserved cysteine and the conserved F or W are not part of the CDR3 here.

TRBJ2-5,TRBV7-9,ASQGPQETQY
TRBJ2-1,TRBV7-2,ASSPRQGPNEQF
TRBJ2-7,TRBV10-3,AISEAQGVRDGYTYEQY
TRBJ1-3,TRBV20-1,SAKGHPSSGNTIY
TRBJ2-3,TRBV27,ASSLPGTPTQY
TRBJ2-6,TRBV28,ASLLEGANVLT
TRBJ2-1,TRBV19,ASSIGTSGSSYNEQF
TRBJ1-2,TRBV5-1,ASSLVQDIGYT
TRBJ2-7,TRBV7-2,ASSGIQGPHEQY
TRBJ2-3,TRBV7-2,ASSLVGLAFDTQY